This TCR beta chain is from a study of yellow fever vaccine responses in identical twins. Study-wide results and limits: Reportedly, twins' vaccine T cell responses looked partly convergent and partly personalized.

TCRdb re-derived calls from the RT-PCR reads in MiXCR, one entry per CDR3 protein. Altogether more than 2,500 distinct CDR3 sequences are present, about 80% being singletons, with the ten largest covering 8% to 10%. Notes on this clonotype: Its antigen is not known.

This CDR3 is 13 amino acids long. The V gene's germline CDR1 is SGHNT and CDR2 YENEEA. Trimming took off 5 bases at V and 6 bases at J, with 12 bases between the two ends. Source: T cells from blood (PBMCs), unsorted or a sorted subset (not recorded which), taken before or after yellow fever vaccination (not recorded which). The chain links TRBV11-3 to TRBJ2-3; D not certain. This sequence was found in a female donor who received the yellow fever vaccine. The CDR3 DNA follows: TGTGCCAGCAGCCCGCCCAGCGCCGATACGCAGTATTTT. It codes for CASSPPSADTQYF.